This TCR beta chain was identified during a study of blood T cell repertoires in COVID-19. Comments on this clone: The sample holds other DNA sequences that translate to the same CDR3.

Per the original methods: Cell counts per sample came from amplifying reference gene primers. Profiled with immunoSEQ multiplex PCR; TCRdb holds only in-frame clones, not every one. That table is the source of V, J and clone size, and D and trimming were worked out from the DNA. Counted here are just under 70,000 clones, roughly 85% occurring once; the ten biggest clones make up less than 9%. The germline CDR1 and CDR2 sequences are SEHNR and FQNEAQ (reference sequence). This CDR3 spans 12 amino acids. The V gene lost 5 bases and the J gene lost 4 bases, with 6 bases spanning the gap. The specimen was peripheral blood. The source of this sequence is a man aged 25 to 45 with acute or convalescent COVID-19. The V call is TRBV7-9, the J call TRBJ2-1; D might be TRBD2 (5 bases). The CDR3 loop is CASSPGYNEQFF. The CDR3 nucleotides read TGTGCCAGCAGCCCGGGGTACAATGAGCAGTTCTTC.